This paragraph reports one TCR beta chain. Original analysis: ImmunoSEQ output held junction-only sequences without quality scores, so filtering differed. The repertoire was sequenced with immunoSEQ multiplex PCR; TCRdb's copy has only in-frame clones and lacks some. The V and J calls and clone size are taken from that table; D and trimming were inferred from the DNA. This table has 550,000 to 650,000 clones, 90% to 97% appearing once. This sample was taken from a study of shared clonotypes between healthy human individuals. Naive CD8 isolation took CD45RO-negative cells positively selected for CCR7 and excluded terminally differentiated effector memory CD45RA+ cells. V gave up 3 bases and J gave up 2 bases, with 14 bases separating them. CDR3 size: 15 residues. Per the germline V gene, CDR1 is SGDLS and CDR2 is YYNGEE.

The sample was naive CD8+ T cells sorted from blood. This receptor was taken from a young woman in good health. The chain is built from TRBV9 and TRBJ1-1; D possibly corresponds to TRBD1 (6 bases). The CDR3 protein is CASSGWGHSNTEAFF. DNA of the CDR3: TGTGCCAGCAGCGGATGGGGACATAGCAACACTGAAGCTTTCTTT.